One and the same sample provided the 10 T cell receptor beta chains below, sequenced in a study of graft-versus-host responses after intestinal transplantation. Repertoires were generated with immunoSEQ multiplex PCR, while TCRdb's copy carries only in-frame clones and drops some. The data hold some 17,000 clones, with 75% to 85% observed a single time. The authors processed graft tissue to release intraepithelial and lamina propria lymphocytes. The material sequenced was ileum tissue, taken 104 days after intestinal transplant. The receptor set was obtained from a human patient who received an intestinal transplant, so some T cells may come from the graft donor.

The J gene is TRBJ2-3, the V gene TRBV11-2; maybe TRBD2 (6 bases). The CDR3 consists of 14 residues. Between the trimmed V and J ends, which lost 3 bases and 1 base, there was a span of 8 bases. Germline assignment: CDR1 SGHAT and CDR2 FQNNGV. The CDR3 DNA reads TGTGCCAGCAGCTTGGGAGGACGCACAGATACGCAGTATTTT. Protein product: CASSLGGRTDTQYF.

The chain is built from TRBV9 and TRBJ1-1; no clear D gene. The V end was cut by 4 bases, the J end by 3 bases, with 7 bases between. Germline lookup yields CDR1 SGDLS and CDR2 YYNGEE. The CDR3 has 12 amino acids. CDR3 sequence reads: CASSPFDTEAFF. The CDR3 nucleotides are TGTGCCAGCAGCCCCTTCGACACTGAAGCTTTCTTT.

This chain links TRBV1 with TRBJ2-6; the table's TRBD2 call for D was not verified on the DNA. TRBV1 is described as a pseudogene. CDR3 length: 18 residues. In DNA form, the CDR3 reads TGCACCAGCAGTTTAAGCGGTTTGTGCACAAAGCGGGCCAACGTCCTGACTTTC. Protein product: CTSSLSGLCTKRANVLTF.

The chain recombines TRBV6-5 with TRBJ2-3; 7 bases agree with TRBD1. Germline loops: CDR1 MNHEY, CDR2 SVGAGI. V shed 5 bases, J shed 2 bases, and the junction held 7 bases outside the gene matches. The CDR3 length is 15 residues. Written as DNA, the CDR3 is TGTGCCAGCAGTCCAGGGGGTAGACACACAGATACGCAGTATTTT. The encoded protein is CASSPGGRHTDTQYF.

This clone showed up just once. One end of the junction is discordant with germline, which a read error may explain. The genes are TRBV10-3 and TRBJ2-3, with 10 bases aligning to TRBD2. The CDR3 consists of 16 residues. Germline assignment: CDR1 ENHRY and CDR2 SYGVKD. The CDR3, as DNA: TGTGCCACCAGTGAGCCTAGCGGGAGAAGCACAGATACGCAGTATTTT. Translation: CATSEPSGRSTDTQYF.

The V call is TRBV6-5, the J call TRBJ2-7, with TRBD2 identical over 10 bases. The germline V gene has CDR1 MNHEY and CDR2 SVGAGI. Trimming took 6 bases from V and 4 from J; bases not matched to a gene: 6. CDR3 length: 14 amino acids. CDR3 DNA: TGTGCCAGCAGCCCCGGGACTAGCGCTTACGAGCAGTACTTC. This codes for CASSPGTSAYEQYF.

The chain is built from TRBV20-1 and TRBJ1-6; no firm D call. The ends were cut back, 7 bases at V and 5 bases at J, with 6 bases in the middle. Germline values: CDR1 DFQATT, CDR2 SNEGSKA (reference sequence). This CDR3 is built from 11 residues. CDR3: CSGVDNSPLHF. The CDR3, as DNA: TGCAGTGGGGTGGATAATTCACCCCTCCACTTT.

The chain couples TRBV27 to TRBJ2-1; D unclear. Germline CDR1 is MNHEY and CDR2 is SMNVEV (reference sequence). Deletions cut 2 bases from V and 6 bases from J, with 14 bases between. CDR3 length: 15 amino acids. The chain's CDR3 is CASSLRVTAINEQFF. The CDR3, as DNA: TGTGCCAGCAGTTTACGAGTTACAGCTATCAATGAGCAGTTCTTC.

The chain recombines TRBV30 with TRBJ2-7; 12 bases are a match to TRBD1. Germline CDR1 GTSNPN, CDR2 SVGIG (reference sequence). The CDR3 length is 15 residues. V was pared by 4 bases and J by 5 bases, with 9 bases of the junction left unmatched. The CDR3 DNA reads TGTGCCTGGAAGAGCGTCCGGGACAGGGGGCACGAGCAGTACTTC. Its translation is CAWKSVRDRGHEQYF.

This clone was detected a few times. The chain is built from TRBV27 and TRBJ2-7; a possible D gene is TRBD1 (5 bases). Germline loops: CDR1 MNHEY, CDR2 SMNVEV (reference sequence). The V gene lost 5 bases and the J gene lost 5 bases, with 16 bases spanning the gap. CDR3 length: 14 amino acids. CDR3 residues: CASSKLFPRDEQYF. The CDR3 region has the DNA TGTGCCAGCAGTAAGCTTTTTCCCAGGGACGAGCAGTACTTC.